This passage covers 30 T cell receptor beta chains from one sample sequenced in a study of blood T cell repertoires in COVID-19. Here immunoSEQ multiplex PCR was the method, and the copy in TCRdb shows in-frame clones only, minus some. Counted here are 150,000 to 180,000 clones, about four fifths occurring once; the ten biggest clones make up around 28%. Specimen: peripheral blood. These receptors all stem from a woman in her sixties with acute or convalescent COVID-19.

The rearrangement uses TRBV9 and TRBJ1-1, with D perhaps matching TRBD1 (6 bases). Trimming removed 2 bases from V and 1 base from J, with 12 bases in between. This CDR3 spans 15 amino acids. CDR1 SGDLS and CDR2 YYNGEE come from the germline V gene. CDR3: CASSVSGTTNTEAFF. Written as DNA, the CDR3 is TGTGCCAGCAGCGTCTCCGGGACAACGAACACTGAAGCTTTCTTT.

The chain links TRBV6-5 to TRBJ2-7, with D perhaps TRBD1 (6 bases). The germline CDR1 and CDR2 sequences are MNHEY and SVGAGI. The ends were cut back, 6 bases at V and 3 bases at J, with 12 bases in the middle. The CDR3 spans 13 residues. The CDR3 region has the DNA TGTGCCAGCAGATGGACAGCTGACTACGAGCAGTACTTC. This encodes CASRWTADYEQYF.

The genes are TRBV29-1 and TRBJ2-1, with D perhaps matching TRBD2 (6 bases). Per germline, CDR1 SQVTM and CDR2 ANQGSEA. V was clipped by 7 bases and J by 5 bases, with 6 bases between them. There are 10 residues in the CDR3. In nucleotides, the CDR3 is TGCAGCGGCGGGGACAATGAGCAGTTCTTC. Protein: CSGGDNEQFF.

This rearrangement joins TRBV6-6 to TRBJ1-1; the D gene is possibly TRBD1 (6 bases). Trimming cost V 4 bases and J 4 bases, with 13 bases left between them. CDR3 size: 14 residues. Per germline, CDR1 MNHNY and CDR2 SVGAGI (reference sequence). The CDR3 loop reads CASSSSGVLTEAFF. The CDR3 nucleotides are TGTGCCAGCAGTTCGTCAGGGGTTCTCACTGAAGCTTTCTTT.

The chain has TRBV29-1 and TRBJ2-6, with 7 bases aligning to TRBD2. V lost 0 bases, J lost 4 bases, and 18 bases stayed unmatched. This CDR3 is 20 amino acids long. The V gene's germline CDR1 is SQVTM and CDR2 ANQGSEA. Here the CDR3 DNA reads TGCAGCGTTGAAGACCGCCGAGGTGCGGGGGTGTCATGGGGGGCCAACGTCCTGACTTTC. Protein sequence: CSVEDRRGAGVSWGANVLTF.

The chain uses TRBV14 and TRBJ2-1; the match to TRBD2 covers 11 bases. V trimming: 4 bases; J trimming: 7 bases; junction bases outside the gene matches: 6. Per the germline V gene, CDR1 is SGHDN and CDR2 is FVKESK. This CDR3 contains 15 residues. CDR3 coding DNA: TGTGCCAGCAGCCGGATAGCGGGGGGGCGGAATGAGCAGTTCTTC. Protein: CASSRIAGGRNEQFF.

The J gene is TRBJ2-1, the V gene TRBV7-7; TRBD1 aligns across 8 bases. This CDR3 contains 13 residues. V gave up 5 bases and J gave up 9 bases; unmatched junction bases: 6. The V gene's germline CDR1 is SSHAT and CDR2 FNYEAQ (reference sequence). CDR3 bases: TGTGCCAGCAGCCCTGACAGGGGAAGTGAGCAGTTCTTC. Encoded protein: CASSPDRGSEQFF.

This clone was counted a few times. CDR3 DNA sequence: TGCAGCGTTGGGACAGGGGGGAATTCACCCCTCCACTTT. Protein sequence: CSVGTGGNSPLHF. This chain connects TRBV29-1 to TRBJ1-6; TRBD1 agrees at 10 bases. V was pared by 4 bases and J by 7 bases, with 1 base of the junction left unmatched. The germline V gene has CDR1 SQVTM and CDR2 ANQGSEA. The CDR3 is 13 amino acids.

V usage is TRBV3-1 (or the pseudogene TRBV3-2) and J usage is TRBJ1-2; a weak D match, TRBD1 (5 bases). Trimming shortened V by 2 bases and J by 6 bases, and 19 bases separated the two germline ends. CDR3 length: 16 residues. Germline CDR1 LGHDT, CDR2 YNNKEL (reference sequence). The CDR3 DNA follows: TGTGCCAGCAGCCAAATAGAGGCAGGGAAGGGCCATGGCTACACCTTC. Translated: CASSQIEAGKGHGYTF.

This clone was observed once. The rearrangement uses TRBV5-6 and TRBJ2-4, with 9 bases that match TRBD1. V was clipped by 4 bases and J by 1 base; unmatched bases: 9. Germline CDR1 is SGHDT and CDR2 is YYEEEE. This CDR3 is 17 amino acids long. CDR3 protein: CASSRRRDRAAKNIQYF. Here the CDR3 DNA reads TGTGCCAGCAGCCGTAGGCGGGACAGGGCTGCCAAAAACATTCAGTACTTC. Combining the CDR3 with reference TRBV5-6 and TRBJ2-4 gives the whole variable domain DAGVTQSPTHLIKTRGQQVTLRCSPKSGHDTVSWYQQALGQGPQFIFQYYEEEERQRGNFPDRFSGHQFPNYSSELNVNALLLGDSALYLCASSRRRDRAAKNIQYFGAGTRLSVL.

V and J are TRBV12-3 or TRBV12-4 and TRBJ1-5; D unclear. The CDR3 sequence is 12 residues long. Trimming stripped 6 bases from V and 3 bases from J, with 6 bases between. For the CDR3, the DNA is TGTGCCAGCAGCCAGGACAATCAGCCCCAGCATTTT. Protein: CASSQDNQPQHF.

CDR3 amino acids: CASSYPRKESPLHF. The DNA for the CDR3 is TGTGCCAGCAGTTACCCCCGTAAGGAGTCACCCCTCCACTTT. The V and J genes are TRBV6-6 and TRBJ1-6, with no clear D. Germline V gene lookup returns CDR1 MNHNY and CDR2 SVGAGI (reference sequence). The CDR3 spans 14 residues. V lost 2 bases to trimming and J lost 10 bases, with 12 bases between them.

V usage is TRBV7-3 and J usage is TRBJ2-5; 8 bases are a match to TRBD2. CDR1 is SGHTA, CDR2 FQGTGA, per germline. V dropped 4 bases and J dropped 1; count of bases not matched to a gene: 5. The CDR3 runs 15 residues. CDR3 nucleotides: TGTGCCAGCAGCTCAGGACTAGCTCCCCAAGAGACCCAGTACTTC. It encodes CASSSGLAPQETQYF.

The rearrangement links TRBV24-1 to TRBJ2-3; D is possibly TRBD1 (6 bases). CDR3 length: 14 residues. V was clipped by 7 bases and J by 1 base, with 11 bases between them. Germline V gives CDR1 KGHDR, CDR2 SFDVKD. Here the CDR3 DNA reads TGTGCCACCAGGGAGACAGGCCGCACAGATACGCAGTATTTT. Translating gives CATRETGRTDTQYF.

The chain carries TRBV7-9 and TRBJ1-2, with 7 bases lining up with TRBD1. CDR1 is SEHNR, CDR2 FQNEAQ, per germline (reference sequence). CDR3 length equals 13 residues. The V gene end was trimmed by 5 bases and the J gene end by 8 bases; junction bases not matched to a gene: 8. The CDR3 DNA sequence: TGTGCCAGCAGCCTAGGGGGCTTGAGAGGCTACACCTTC. Amino acid sequence: CASSLGGLRGYTF.

The chain combines TRBV6-1 with TRBJ1-1; TRBD1 matches 8 bases. Per germline, CDR1 MNHNS and CDR2 SASEGT. The CDR3 extends over 14 amino acids. Trimming at V came to 3 bases and at J to 3 bases, leaving 3 bases not matched to a gene. CDR3 bases: TGTGCCAGCAGTGACCCACAGGGGGACACTGAAGCTTTCTTT. This sequence encodes CASSDPQGDTEAFF.

This sequence joins TRBV6-4 and TRBJ2-3; possible D gene TRBD2, 6 bases. The CDR3 is made up of 15 amino acids. V lost 5 bases, J lost 2 bases, and 14 bases lay in between. Looked up from germline, CDR1 is MRHNA and CDR2 is SNTAGT. DNA of the CDR3: TGTGCCAGCAGTTCCGGACTATCCCCCACAGATACGCAGTATTTT. This encodes CASSSGLSPTDTQYF.

V and J are TRBV30 and TRBJ1-1; TRBD1 is a possible D gene (5 bases). The V and J ends lost 1 base and 11 bases respectively, with 11 bases between them. The CDR3 has 11 amino acids. Germline CDR1 is GTSNPN and CDR2 is SVGIG (reference sequence). The CDR3 region is CAWSAGGLAFF. As DNA, the CDR3 is TGTGCCTGGAGTGCGGGGGGTTTGGCTTTCTTT.

This rearrangement joins TRBV5-6 to TRBJ2-5; TRBD2 matches 9 bases. V trimming: 1 base; J trimming: 5 bases; junction bases outside the gene matches: 12. Per germline, CDR1 SGHDT and CDR2 YYEEEE. The CDR3 runs to 17 residues. DNA of the CDR3: TGTGCCAGCAGCTTGTTAGGCGGACTAGCGTCGGGTGAGACCCAGTACTTC. Translating gives CASSLLGGLASGETQYF. The variable domain in full, completed from reference TRBV5-6 and TRBJ2-5, reads DAGVTQSPTHLIKTRGQQVTLRCSPKSGHDTVSWYQQALGQGPQFIFQYYEEEERQRGNFPDRFSGHQFPNYSSELNVNALLLGDSALYLCASSLLGGLASGETQYFGPGTRLLVL.

CDR3 amino acids: CASSQEPGGTGQPQHF. The CDR3 nucleotides read TGTGCCAGCAGCCAAGAGCCAGGGGGTACAGGTCAGCCCCAGCATTTT. The chain joins TRBV3-1 (or the pseudogene TRBV3-2) to TRBJ1-5, with 7 bases aligning to TRBD1. The germline gives CDR1 LGHDT, CDR2 YNNKEL (reference sequence). The CDR3 consists of 16 residues. Unmatched junction bases numbered 8, after V lost 0 bases and J lost 6 bases.

V is TRBV6-5 and J is TRBJ2-2; a weak D match, TRBD1 (6 bases). The CDR3 loop spans 15 amino acids. V was pared by 7 bases and J by 2 bases, with 14 bases between. Germline V gives CDR1 MNHEY, CDR2 SVGAGI. CDR3 protein: CASTTGSGNTGELFF. In DNA, the CDR3 is TGTGCCAGCACCACAGGGAGCGGCAACACCGGGGAGCTGTTTTTT.

The genes are TRBV3-1 (or the pseudogene TRBV3-2) and TRBJ1-4, with D possibly matching TRBD1 (6 bases). CDR1 and CDR2 from the germline V gene are LGHDT and YNNKEL (reference sequence). V was shortened by 4 bases and J by 8 bases, with 14 bases between the two germline ends. This CDR3 is 14 amino acids long. The CDR3 loop is CASSRRTEGEKLFF. The CDR3 coding sequence is TGTGCCAGCAGCCGTCGGACAGAGGGAGAAAAACTGTTTTTT.

This chain joins TRBV18 and TRBJ2-6; 8 bases match TRBD1. The CDR3 is made up of 16 amino acids. Losses at the gene ends were 5 bases for V and 2 bases for J; bases not matched to a gene: 5. The germline V gene has CDR1 KGHSH and CDR2 LQKENI. The CDR3 nucleotides are TGTGCCAGCTCAACCCAGACAGGGGCTGGGGCCAACGTCCTGACTTTC. This gives the protein CASSTQTGAGANVLTF. Together with reference TRBV18 and TRBJ2-6, the CDR3 gives the full variable domain: NAGVMQNPRHLVRRRGQEARLRCSPMKGHSHVYWYRQLPEEGLKFMVYLQKENIIDESGMPKERFSAEFPKEGPSILRIQQVVRGDSAAYFCASSTQTGAGANVLTFGAGSRLTVL.

The chain links TRBV7-9 to TRBJ2-1; D perhaps matches TRBD1 (6 bases). CDR1 SEHNR and CDR2 FQNEAQ come from the germline V gene (reference sequence). There are 15 residues in the CDR3. Trimming took off 7 bases at V and 7 bases at J, with 20 bases between the two ends. Here the CDR3 reads CASTPQGLMVNEQFF. The CDR3 DNA is TGTGCCAGCACACCCCAGGGGCTGATGGTGAATGAGCAGTTCTTC.

This clone was detected only a few times. The gene calls are TRBV6-5 and TRBJ1-4; 8 nucleotides match TRBD1. CDR1 is MNHEY, CDR2 SVGAGI, per germline. This CDR3 has 16 residues. Germline trimming cut 1 base from V and 8 bases from J; bases unmatched to any gene: 9. CDR3 nucleotide sequence: TGTGCCAGCAGTTACTGGGTGGACAGGGATGAGGAAAAACTGTTTTTT. Translating it yields CASSYWVDRDEEKLFF.

This chain connects TRBV29-1 to TRBJ1-2; 9 bases are a match to TRBD1. The CDR3 runs 12 residues. CDR1 and CDR2 from the germline V gene are SQVTM and ANQGSEA. The junction had 5 bases not matched to a gene; V was cut back by 4 bases and J by 8 bases. As DNA, the CDR3 is TGCAGCGTTGGGGGACAGGGATTAGGCTACACCTTC. This sequence encodes CSVGGQGLGYTF.

J is TRBJ1-5 and V is TRBV6-2 or TRBV6-3, with TRBD1 identical over 7 bases. The CDR3 is made up of 17 amino acids. CDR1 and CDR2 from the germline V gene are MNHEY and SVGEGT. Unmatched junction bases numbered 10, after V lost 5 bases and J lost 0 bases. This chain's CDR3 is CASSGRQGGFSNQPQHF. The CDR3 DNA follows: TGTGCCAGCAGTGGCCGACAGGGAGGTTTTAGCAATCAGCCCCAGCATTTT.

This clone came up once. The V gene is TRBV5-8, the J gene TRBJ2-1, with 7 positions matching TRBD2. After removal of 0 bases from V and 9 bases from J, the junction contained 12 bases not matched to a gene. The V gene's germline CDR1 is SGHTS and CDR2 YDEGEE. The CDR3 consists of 16 residues. CDR3 bases: TGTGCCAGCAGCTTGGCCGCGACTAGCATTGGGGGTGAGCAGTTCTTC. It codes for CASSLAATSIGGEQFF.

V and J are TRBV5-5 and TRBJ1-4; 8 bases are shared with TRBD1. The trim removed 3 bases at V and 2 bases at J, leaving 9 bases unmatched. Looked up from germline, CDR1 is SGHKS and CDR2 is YYEKEE (reference sequence). This CDR3 region has 17 residues. Written as DNA, the CDR3 is TGTGCCAGCAGCTCGGTGGGGCAGGGGGCGACTAATGAAAAACTGTTTTTT. Protein: CASSSVGQGATNEKLFF.

The chain uses TRBV2 and TRBJ2-7; D gene unclear. The CDR3 is made up of 12 amino acids. The V gene's germline CDR1 is SNHLY and CDR2 FYNNEI. Deletions cut 4 bases from V and 6 bases from J, with 10 bases between. The CDR3: CASSVAGFEQYF. The CDR3 DNA sequence: TGTGCCAGCAGTGTGGCCGGGTTCGAGCAGTACTTC.